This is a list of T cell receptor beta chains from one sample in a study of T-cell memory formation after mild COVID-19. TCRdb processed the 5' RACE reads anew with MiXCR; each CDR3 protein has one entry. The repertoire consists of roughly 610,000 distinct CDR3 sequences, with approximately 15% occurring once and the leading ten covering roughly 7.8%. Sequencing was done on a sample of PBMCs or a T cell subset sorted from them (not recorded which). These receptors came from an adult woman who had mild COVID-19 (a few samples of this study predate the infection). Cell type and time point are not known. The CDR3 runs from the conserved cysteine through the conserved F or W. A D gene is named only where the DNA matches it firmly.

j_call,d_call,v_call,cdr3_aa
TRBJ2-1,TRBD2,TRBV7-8,CASGLAGVYNEQFF
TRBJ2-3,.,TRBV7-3,CASSPGLPTDTQYF
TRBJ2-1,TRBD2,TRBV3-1,CASSPLAGAGGYNEQFF
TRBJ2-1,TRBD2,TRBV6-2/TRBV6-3,CASSYSRGSSGSGYNEQFF
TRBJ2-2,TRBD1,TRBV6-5,CASSSGGQGAGELFF
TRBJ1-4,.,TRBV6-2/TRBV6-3,CASRPDGPNEKLFF
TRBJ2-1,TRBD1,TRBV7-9,CASSLAGQGRPQFF
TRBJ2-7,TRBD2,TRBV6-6,CASRPQREGIYEQYF
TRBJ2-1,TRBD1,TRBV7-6,CASSASGTGKREQFF
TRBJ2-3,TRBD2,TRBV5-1,CASSFWTSGVSTDTQYF
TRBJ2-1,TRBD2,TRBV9,CASSVVAGASNEQFF
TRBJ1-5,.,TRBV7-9,CASSHRVQSNQPQHF
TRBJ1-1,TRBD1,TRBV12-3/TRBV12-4,CASLWGQPRVTEAFF
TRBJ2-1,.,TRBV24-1,CATSDFIRGEQFF
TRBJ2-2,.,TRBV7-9,CASSVRNAGTGELFF
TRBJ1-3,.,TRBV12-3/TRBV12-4,CASSPGGARGNTIYF
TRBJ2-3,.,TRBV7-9,CASSPTTRSTDTQYF
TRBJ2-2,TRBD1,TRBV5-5,CASSWGTVYTGELFF
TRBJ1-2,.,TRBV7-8,CASSLKGLGSNYGYTF
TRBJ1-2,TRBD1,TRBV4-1,CASSQEGRGRGYTF
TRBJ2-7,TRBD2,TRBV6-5,CASSQTSGSRGEQYF
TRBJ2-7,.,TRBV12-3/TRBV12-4,CASSTGYGYEQYF
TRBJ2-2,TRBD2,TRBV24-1,CATSTEQRGGLFF
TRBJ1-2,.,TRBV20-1,CSARLGRSVGYTF
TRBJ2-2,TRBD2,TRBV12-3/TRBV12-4,CASSPSGTSLPGELFF
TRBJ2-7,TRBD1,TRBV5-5,CASRRQGAIPYEQYF
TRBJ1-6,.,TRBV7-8,CASSLAFGGGGRGFPGNSPLHF
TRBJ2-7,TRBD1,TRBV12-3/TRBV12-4,CASSSRTGLSSYEQYF
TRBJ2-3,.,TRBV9,CASSVDQLPIYTDTQYF
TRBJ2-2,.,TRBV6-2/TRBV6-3,CAVQDSNTGELFF
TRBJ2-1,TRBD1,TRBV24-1,CATSDPLGQGGEQFF
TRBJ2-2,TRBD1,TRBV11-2,CASSFRQGVTGELFF